This TCR beta chain was recorded in a study of T cell responses to AZD1222 COVID-19 vaccine. The study's findings and limits: No repertoire was sampled before or during the peak T cell response, only after it. Clonal diversity may have been underestimated in mostly white British donors.

The V segment lost 4 bases and the J segment 0 bases; nucleotides outside the gene matches: 4. Germline values: CDR1 SQVTM, CDR2 ANQGSEA. CDR3 length: 15 residues. This clone was picked up one time. The antigen remains undetermined. The method was immunoSEQ multiplex PCR; TCRdb's version includes in-frame clones alone and lacks a portion of them. The sample has 95,000 to 150,000 clones, about 90% seen once. This receptor was identified in an adult in good health. The chain has TRBV29-1 and TRBJ2-1; 9 bases fit TRBD2. The material was peripheral blood, obtained on day 0 of AZD1222 vaccination. This CDR3 reads CSVVSGGSSYNEQFF. In DNA form, the CDR3 reads TGCAGCGTTGTCAGCGGGGGGAGCTCCTACAATGAGCAGTTCTTC.